The 31 T cell receptor beta chains listed next were all sequenced from one sample in a study of blood T cell repertoires in COVID-19. Produced via immunoSEQ multiplex PCR; TCRdb's table is partial and in-frame only. Among 300,000 to 350,000 clones, around 91% were seen once, and the ten largest hold under 3.5%. Sample: peripheral blood. These TCRs come from a woman under 30 who had recovered from COVID-19.

The chain combines TRBV7-2 with TRBJ1-2; 9 positions match TRBD1. Looked up from germline, CDR1 is SGHTA and CDR2 is FQGNSA. The CDR3 has 15 residues. The V segment lost 3 bases and the J segment 4 bases; nucleotides outside the gene matches: 6. The DNA of the CDR3 is TGTGCCAGCAGCTTCCTCGGACAGGGGACCTATGGCTACACCTTC. It translates to CASSFLGQGTYGYTF.

V gene TRBV6-5 combines with J gene TRBJ1-2, with D possibly being TRBD1 (5 bases). From germline, CDR1 is MNHEY and CDR2 SVGAGI. V was cut by 3 bases and J by 4 bases, with 9 bases left in between. This CDR3 contains 13 residues. The chain's CDR3 is CASSYQGTYGYTF. CDR3 DNA sequence: TGTGCCAGCAGTTATCAGGGAACCTATGGCTACACCTTC.

This chain links TRBV9 with TRBJ2-3; perhaps TRBD1 as D (5 bases). The V and J ends lost 0 bases and 3 bases respectively, with 11 bases between them. Germline CDR1 reads SGDLS; CDR2 reads YYNGEE. CDR3 length: 15 residues. The CDR3: CASSVVSRGTDTQYF. The CDR3 DNA is TGTGCCAGCAGCGTAGTAAGTAGGGGTACAGATACGCAGTATTTT.

The chain joins TRBV6-2 or TRBV6-3 to TRBJ1-1; TRBD1 is a possible D gene (6 bases). Germline V gives CDR1 MNHEY, CDR2 SVGEGT. The CDR3 length is 15 residues. Trimming stripped 5 bases from V and 1 base from J, with 14 bases between. The CDR3 loop is CASSVIDRPNTEAFF. The CDR3 nucleotides are TGTGCCAGCAGTGTGATAGACAGGCCGAACACTGAAGCTTTCTTT.

V is TRBV19 and J is TRBJ1-1, with TRBD1 matching over 9 bases. Germline-derived CDR1 and CDR2 are LNHDA and SQIVND (reference sequence). The CDR3 is made up of 14 amino acids. Trimming cost V 6 bases and J 11 bases; bases outside gene matches: 13. DNA for the CDR3: TGTGCCAGTAGCCTCCTAACAGGGGGCGCATGGGCTTTCTTT. Residues: CASSLLTGGAWAFF.

This chain connects TRBV9 to TRBJ2-3, with 14 positions matching TRBD2. The germline V gene has CDR1 SGDLS and CDR2 YYNGEE. The length of the CDR3 is 17 residues. J gave up 4 bases and V 0 bases, and 4 bases lay outside the gene matches. CDR3 amino acids: CASSVATGLAGADTQYF. The DNA for the CDR3 is TGTGCCAGCAGCGTAGCTACGGGACTAGCGGGAGCAGATACGCAGTATTTT.

V and J are TRBV5-8 and TRBJ2-1; possibly TRBD1 for D (5 bases). Deletions cut 2 bases from V and 4 bases from J, with 16 bases between. The CDR3 runs 16 residues. Looked up from germline, CDR1 is SGHTS and CDR2 is YDEGEE. The CDR3, as DNA: TGTGCCAGCAGCTTACGTCAGGGTTTCGGGTACAATGAGCAGTTCTTC. Its protein is CASSLRQGFGYNEQFF. The full variable domain, rest sourced from reference TRBV5-8 and TRBJ2-1, is EAGVTQSPTHLIKTRGQQATLRCSPISGHTSVYWYQQALGLGLQFLLWYDEGEERNRGNFPPRFSGRQFPNYSSELNVNALELEDSALYLCASSLRQGFGYNEQFFGPGTRLTVL.

The chain uses TRBV7-6 and TRBJ2-3, with D possibly TRBD2 on 5 matching bases. The CDR3 has 15 residues. V was pared by 5 bases and J by 0 bases, with 12 bases between. Germline V lookup: CDR1 SGHVS, CDR2 FNYEAQ. The CDR3 nucleotides are TGTGCCAGCAGCCGACGACTATCTAGCACAGATACGCAGTATTTT. This translates into CASSRRLSSTDTQYF.

CDR3 sequence: CATSDRSSSGANVLTF. The CDR3 nucleotides are TGTGCCACCAGTGACCGTAGTTCATCCGGGGCCAACGTCCTGACTTTC. V is TRBV24-1 and J is TRBJ2-6; D is unclear. Germline-derived CDR1 and CDR2 are KGHDR and SFDVKD. The ends were cut back, 4 bases at V and 4 bases at J, with 13 bases in the middle. The CDR3 extends over 16 amino acids.

This clone was seen only once. The rearrangement uses TRBV7-8 and TRBJ1-5; the match to TRBD1 covers 11 bases. Germline CDR1 and CDR2: SGHVS and FQNEAQ. This CDR3 is built from 15 residues. The V gene end was trimmed by 4 bases and the J gene end by 4 bases; junction bases not matched to a gene: 3. CDR3 in amino acids: CASSSDRGPNQPQHF. The CDR3 bases are TGTGCCAGCAGCTCGGACAGGGGGCCGAATCAGCCCCAGCATTTT.

The V gene is TRBV4-3, the J gene TRBJ2-2, with TRBD2 matching 7 bases. V trimming: 0 bases; J trimming: 1 base; junction bases outside the gene matches: 8. The germline V gene has CDR1 LGHNA and CDR2 YSLEER. The CDR3 loop spans 18 amino acids. This chain's CDR3 is CASSQDVPQRGNTGELFF. For the CDR3, the DNA is TGCGCCAGCAGCCAAGATGTCCCCCAGCGGGGGAACACCGGGGAGCTGTTTTTT.

The sample holds a few counts of this clone. The chain couples TRBV10-2 to TRBJ2-5, with D possibly being TRBD2 (6 bases). CDR1 is WSHSY, CDR2 SAAADI, per germline. The V end lost 2 bases, the J end lost 5 bases, and 9 bases lay between the germline ends. CDR3 size: 13 residues. DNA for the CDR3: TGCGCCAGCAGTGAGCGGGAGACGGAGACCCAGTACTTC. Translation: CASSERETETQYF.

The chain uses TRBV6-2 or TRBV6-3 and TRBJ2-7; 8 nucleotides match TRBD1. CDR1 and CDR2 (germline): MNHEY, SVGEGT. Germline trimming cut 0 bases from V and 4 bases from J; bases unmatched to any gene: 8. The CDR3 sequence is 16 residues long. The CDR3 nucleotides read TGTGCCAGCAGTTACTCGGGCAGGGGGCGCCGATACGAGCAGTACGTC. Residues: CASSYSGRGRRYEQYV.

This chain joins TRBV4-3 and TRBJ2-1; D ambiguous. The CDR3 consists of 18 residues. The germline V gene has CDR1 LGHNA and CDR2 YSLEER. With 0 bases removed from V and 4 bases from J, the gap between germline ends came to 19 bases. The DNA of the CDR3 is TGCGCCAGCAGCCAAGATCGCCTAGGCCAACCCTTTTACAATGAGCAGTTCTTC. Translated: CASSQDRLGQPFYNEQFF.

V is TRBV20-1 and J is TRBJ1-2, with TRBD1 matching 9 bases. Trimming at V came to 3 bases and at J to 8 bases, leaving 7 bases not matched to a gene. Germline V gives CDR1 DFQATT, CDR2 SNEGSKA (reference sequence). The CDR3 spans 13 residues. CDR3 DNA: TGCAGTGCTAGTGACAGGGGGGCGCAAGGCTACACCTTC. Translation gives CSASDRGAQGYTF.

The chain is built from TRBV15 and TRBJ2-1; a weak D match, TRBD2 (5 bases). Germline V CDR1 and CDR2: LNHNV, YYDKDF (reference sequence). The ends were cut back, 8 bases at V and 2 bases at J, with 10 bases in the middle. This CDR3 has 13 residues. The CDR3 loop reads CATEGPPYNEQFF. The CDR3 coding sequence is TGTGCCACCGAGGGCCCGCCCTACAATGAGCAGTTCTTC. The full variable domain, rest sourced from reference TRBV15 and TRBJ2-1, is DAMVIQNPRYQVTQFGKPVTLSCSQTLNHNVMYWYQQKSSQAPKLLFHYYDKDFNNEADTPDNFQSRRPNTSFCFLDIRSPGLGDTAMYLCATEGPPYNEQFFGPGTRLTVL.

The genes are TRBV2 and TRBJ1-1, with 12 bases lining up with TRBD1. Looked up from germline, CDR1 is SNHLY and CDR2 is FYNNEI. This CDR3 is built from 15 residues. The V and J ends lost 2 bases and 6 bases, in that order; junction bases with no gene match: 4. CDR3 DNA: TGTGCCAGCAGTGAAATGGGACAGGGGGCCCCTGAAGCTTTCTTT. This translates into CASSEMGQGAPEAFF.

The chain is built from TRBV2 and TRBJ2-3; 14 nucleotides align to TRBD2. Germline trimming cut 7 bases from V and 4 bases from J; bases unmatched to any gene: 4. The germline gives CDR1 SNHLY, CDR2 FYNNEI. This CDR3 is 15 amino acids long. In DNA form, the CDR3 reads TGTGCCAGCACTCCGGGACTAGCGGGAGCAGATACGCAGTATTTT. Protein: CASTPGLAGADTQYF.

At least ten counts were recorded for this clone. At the DNA level, this CDR3 is encoded by other sequences in the same sample as well. The chain carries TRBV5-5 and TRBJ2-2; D gene uncertain. The CDR3 is 15 residues long. The germline V and J ends were trimmed by 3 bases and 1 base, with 10 bases remaining between them. Germline assignment: CDR1 SGHKS and CDR2 YYEKEE (reference sequence). This chain's CDR3 is CASSYLDWNTGELFF. As DNA, the CDR3 is TGTGCCAGCAGCTACCTAGACTGGAACACCGGGGAGCTGTTTTTT.

The chain carries TRBV2 and TRBJ1-1; 9 bases line up with TRBD1. This CDR3 region has 16 residues. Germline CDR1 reads SNHLY; CDR2 reads FYNNEI. Trimming took 4 bases from V and 4 from J; bases not matched to a gene: 10. The CDR3 DNA sequence: TGTGCCAGCAGTGGGGACAGGGTCGTTATGGGCACTGAAGCTTTCTTT. Its protein product is CASSGDRVVMGTEAFF.

The genes are TRBV4-2 and TRBJ2-1, with a weak D call TRBD2 (5 bases). Trimming cost V 4 bases and J 4 bases, with 17 bases left between them. This CDR3 has 16 amino acids. Germline lookup yields CDR1 LGHNA and CDR2 YNFKEQ. The CDR3 DNA reads TGTGCCAGCAGCCTAGCGTCCGTTTCAGATTACAATGAGCAGTTCTTC. It is translated as CASSLASVSDYNEQFF.

The gene calls are TRBV27 and TRBJ2-3, with TRBD2 identical over 10 bases. The germline V gene has CDR1 MNHEY and CDR2 SMNVEV (reference sequence). V shed 5 bases, J shed 4 bases, and the junction held 9 bases outside the gene matches. The length of the CDR3 is 16 residues. The CDR3 protein is CASSTPAGGPSDTQYF. Written as DNA, the CDR3 is TGTGCCAGCAGTACGCCAGCGGGAGGGCCGTCAGATACGCAGTATTTT.

The chain couples TRBV25-1 to TRBJ1-1; no reliable D call. Trimming cost V 1 base and J 0 bases, with 9 bases left between them. The CDR3 is 15 amino acids. The germline V gene encodes CDR1 MGHDK and CDR2 SYGVNS. The CDR3 is CASSELRQMNTEAFF. The CDR3 DNA sequence: TGTGCCAGCAGTGAATTGCGGCAGATGAACACTGAAGCTTTCTTT.

The chain carries TRBV7-8 and TRBJ1-2; D gene uncertain. This CDR3 contains 16 residues. Trimming cost V 2 bases and J 0 bases, with 13 bases left between them. From germline, CDR1 is SGHVS and CDR2 FQNEAQ. The CDR3 DNA is TGTGCCAGCAGCTTAAGAGGAACGGGAGCTAACTATGGCTACACCTTC. Its translation: CASSLRGTGANYGYTF.

The J gene is TRBJ1-2, the V gene TRBV5-6; 8 bases line up with TRBD1. Losses at the gene ends were 2 bases for V and 4 bases for J; bases not matched to a gene: 7. CDR3 length: 15 amino acids. Germline V gene lookup returns CDR1 SGHDT and CDR2 YYEEEE. In nucleotides, the CDR3 is TGTGCCAGCAGCTTTAGGCCAGGGGGCACCTATGGCTACACCTTC. It is translated as CASSFRPGGTYGYTF.

This rearrangement joins TRBV27 to TRBJ2-7, with 14 bases identical to TRBD2. There are 15 residues in the CDR3. The germline gives CDR1 MNHEY, CDR2 SMNVEV (reference sequence). With V trimmed by 6 bases and J by 6 bases, 7 bases remained unmatched. The CDR3 DNA reads TGTGCCAGCAGCCCCGGGACTAGCGGGAGCGGCGAGCAGTACGTC. Residues: CASSPGTSGSGEQYV.

The DNA for the CDR3 is TGTGCCAGCAGCTTGGCTCTGGCCCGTTACAATGAGCAGTTCTTC. It is translated as CASSLALARYNEQFF. This rearrangement joins TRBV5-8 to TRBJ2-1; D unresolved. Trimming took off 0 bases at V and 4 bases at J, with 11 bases between the two ends. CDR3 length equals 15 residues. Germline lookup yields CDR1 SGHTS and CDR2 YDEGEE. The whole variable domain, filled in from reference TRBV5-8 and TRBJ2-1, reads EAGVTQSPTHLIKTRGQQATLRCSPISGHTSVYWYQQALGLGLQFLLWYDEGEERNRGNFPPRFSGRQFPNYSSELNVNALELEDSALYLCASSLALARYNEQFFGPGTRLTVL.

This clone was seen once. The J gene is TRBJ2-5, the V gene TRBV5-6; 7 bases align to TRBD1. V lost 3 bases, J lost 5 bases, and 10 bases stayed unmatched. The CDR3 extends over 15 amino acids. CDR1 and CDR2 (germline): SGHDT, YYEEEE. CDR3 region: CASSSPTGTGETQYF. The CDR3 nucleotides are TGTGCCAGCAGCTCCCCGACAGGGACCGGGGAGACCCAGTACTTC.

The chain has TRBV28 and TRBJ1-1, with D maybe TRBD1 (5 bases). CDR1 is MDHEN, CDR2 SYDVKM, per germline. CDR3 length: 14 residues. The V and J ends lost 7 bases and 6 bases respectively, with 18 bases between them. Written as DNA, the CDR3 is TGTGCCAGCACTATTCCAGGGAAGGTCGCTGAAGCTTTCTTT. Translated: CASTIPGKVAEAFF.

The genes are TRBV4-3 and TRBJ2-2; TRBD2 agrees at 8 bases. CDR1 is LGHNA and CDR2 is YSLEER in the germline V gene. This CDR3 is 19 amino acids long. The V and J ends lost 4 bases and 8 bases, in that order; junction bases with no gene match: 21. The chain's CDR3 is CASSPPIKGGRPPGGELFF. CDR3 nucleotide sequence: TGCGCCAGCAGCCCCCCAATCAAAGGCGGGAGGCCCCCGGGAGGGGAGCTGTTTTTT.

The chain recombines TRBV5-4 with TRBJ1-1; D possibly corresponds to TRBD1 (6 bases). Deletions cut 3 bases from V and 1 base from J, with 13 bases between. CDR1 SGHNT and CDR2 YYREEE come from the germline V gene (reference sequence). The CDR3 totals 15 residues. The CDR3 sequence: CASSSLQGPNTEAFF. The DNA for the CDR3 is TGTGCCAGCAGCTCCCTACAGGGACCGAACACTGAAGCTTTCTTT.